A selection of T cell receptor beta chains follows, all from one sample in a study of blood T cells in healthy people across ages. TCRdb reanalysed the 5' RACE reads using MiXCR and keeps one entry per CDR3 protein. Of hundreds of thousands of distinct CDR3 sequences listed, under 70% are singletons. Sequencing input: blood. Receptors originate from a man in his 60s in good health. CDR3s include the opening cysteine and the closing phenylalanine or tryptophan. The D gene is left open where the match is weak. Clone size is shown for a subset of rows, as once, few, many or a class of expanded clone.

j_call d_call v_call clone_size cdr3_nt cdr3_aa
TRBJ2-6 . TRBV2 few TGTGCCAGCAGTGAAGCGGGTCTGGGGTCTGCGGCCAACGTCCTGACTTTC CASSEAGLGSAANVLTF
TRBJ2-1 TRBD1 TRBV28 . TGTGCCAGTCCCTCGGGACAGAACAATGAGCAGTTCTTC CASPSGQNNEQFF
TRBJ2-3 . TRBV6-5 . TGTGCCACCCGTCGGGGTACAGGCACAGATACGCAGTATTTT CATRRGTGTDTQYF
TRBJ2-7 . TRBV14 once TGTGCCAGCAGCCAAGTGGGGCAGATAGAGCAGTACTTC CASSQVGQIEQYF
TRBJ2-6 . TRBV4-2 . TGTGCCAGCAGCCAAGACCCGGGGGCGAGCTCTGGGGCCAACGTCCTGACTTTC CASSQDPGASSGANVLTF
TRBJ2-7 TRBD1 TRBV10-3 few TGTGCCATCAGTGAGCGTGGGACAGTTTCCTACGAGCAGTACTTC CAISERGTVSYEQYF
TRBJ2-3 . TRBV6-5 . TGTGCCAGCAGTTACTCGACCCGGGGGGCCGGGACAGATACGCAGTATTTT CASSYSTRGAGTDTQYF
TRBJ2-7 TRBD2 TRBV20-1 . TGCAGTGCTAGAGCTAGCGGGGTCTACGAGCAGTACTTC CSARASGVYEQYF
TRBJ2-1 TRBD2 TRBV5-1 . TGCGCCAGCAGCTTGGAACTAGCGGGGGGGCCCTATGAGCAGTTCTTC CASSLELAGGPYEQFF
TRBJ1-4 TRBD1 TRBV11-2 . TGTGCCAGCAGCGCATCTTTGGGACAGGGGTCTGAAAAACTGTTTTTT CASSASLGQGSEKLFF
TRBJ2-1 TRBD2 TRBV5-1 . TGCGCCAGCAGCGCTCGACTAGCGGGGCACGATGAGCAGTTCTTC CASSARLAGHDEQFF
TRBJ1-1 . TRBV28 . TGTGCCAGCAGTTTAGTTGCTGAAGCTTTCTTT CASSLVAEAFF
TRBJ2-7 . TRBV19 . TGTGCCAGTAGCCATCTAGCCGGGGCCTCCTACGAGCAGTACTTC CASSHLAGASYEQYF
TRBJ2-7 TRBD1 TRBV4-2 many TGTGCCAGCAGCCCCCGGGACAGCTCCTACGAGCAGTACTTC CASSPRDSSYEQYF
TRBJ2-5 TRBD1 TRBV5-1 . TGCGCCAGCGGACCGACAGGGGGCTATGAGACCCAGTACTTC CASGPTGGYETQYF
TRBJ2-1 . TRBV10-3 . TGTGCCATCAGGAGCTCCACAGGGTTAGAGTACAATGAGCAGTTCTTC CAIRSSTGLEYNEQFF
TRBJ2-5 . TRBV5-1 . TGCGCCAGCAGCTTGGGCTTCGGACGGAATCAAGAGACCCAGTACTTC CASSLGFGRNQETQYF
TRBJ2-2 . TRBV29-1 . TGCAGCGTTAAAGTTGGCACCGGGGAGCTGTTTTTT CSVKVGTGELFF
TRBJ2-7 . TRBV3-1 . TGTGCCAGCAGCCAAGGTGCAGGGCTAGACAACGAGCAGTACTTC CASSQGAGLDNEQYF
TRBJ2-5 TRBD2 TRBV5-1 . TGCGCCAGCAGCTTGAGACTAGCGGGTGATAGAGAGACCCAGTACTTC CASSLRLAGDRETQYF
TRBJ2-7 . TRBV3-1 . TGTGCCAGCACCCTAGGAACCTCCTACAATGAGCAGTACTTC CASTLGTSYNEQYF
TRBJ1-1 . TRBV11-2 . TGTGCCAGCAGCGCCGGCCTGAACACTGAAGCTTTCTTT CASSAGLNTEAFF
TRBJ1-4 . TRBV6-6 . TGTGCCAGCAGTTACTCGATCCAGGGGAAGAACGAAAAACTGTTTTTT CASSYSIQGKNEKLFF
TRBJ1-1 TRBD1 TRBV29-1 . TGCAGCGCTCTGGGACAGGGGGCTCTAATAACTGAAGCTTTCTTT CSALGQGALITEAFF
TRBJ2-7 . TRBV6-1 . TGTGCCAGCCATGATACCGGGGCCTCCTACGAGCAGTACTTC CASHDTGASYEQYF
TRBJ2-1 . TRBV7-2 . TGTGCCAGCAGCTTAGTAGTCTCGCAGGAGCAGTTCTTC CASSLVVSQEQFF
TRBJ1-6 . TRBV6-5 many TGTGCCAGCCGCCTCGGGGCACTCTATAATTCACCCCTCCACTTT CASRLGALYNSPLHF
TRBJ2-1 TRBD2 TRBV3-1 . TGTGCCAGCAGCCAAGAGCGGGGGGCCTACAATGAGCAGTTCTTC CASSQERGAYNEQFF
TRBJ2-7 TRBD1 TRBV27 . TGTGCCAGCATGGTTCCCATAGACAGGGGGCGTTGCTCCTACGAGCAGTACTTC CASMVPIDRGRCSYEQYF
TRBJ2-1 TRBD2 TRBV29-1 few TGCAGCGTCCTAGTCGTCGGGGGGGGAATGCAGTTCTTC CSVLVVGGGMQFF
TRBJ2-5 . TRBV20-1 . TGCAGTGCGACGGGTTCCGGACGGAACCAAGAGACCCAGTACTTC CSATGSGRNQETQYF
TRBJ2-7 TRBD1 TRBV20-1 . TGCAGTGCTAGGGGGACAGGGATCTACGAGCAGTACTTC CSARGTGIYEQYF
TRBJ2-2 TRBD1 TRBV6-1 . TGTGCCAGCAGGGGACAGTACCGCACCGGGGAGCTGTTTTTT CASRGQYRTGELFF
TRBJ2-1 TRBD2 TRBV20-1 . TGCAGTGCACCTGAGCTAGCGGGATTGAATGAGCAGTTCTTC CSAPELAGLNEQFF
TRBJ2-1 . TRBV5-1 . TGCGCCAGCAGCCCCAACAATGAGCAGTTCTTC CASSPNNEQFF
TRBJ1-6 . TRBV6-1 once TGTGCCAGCAGTGAAGCGACCAGACATCCCCTCCACTTT CASSEATRHPLHF
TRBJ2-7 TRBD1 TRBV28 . TGTGCCAGCAGAGGGACAGGGGTAACCAAAAACGTTCAGTACTTC CASRGTGVTKNVQYF
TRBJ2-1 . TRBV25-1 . TGTGCCGGCAGTGCTGGGGGGAGCTCCTACAATGAGCAGTTCTTC CAGSAGGSSYNEQFF
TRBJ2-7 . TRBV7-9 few TGTGCCAGCAGCCTTACCAGGGGGGTCTACGAGCAGTACTTC CASSLTRGVYEQYF
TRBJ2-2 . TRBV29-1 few TGCAGCGTTCAAGGCATCCTTAACACCGGGGAGCTGTTTTTT CSVQGILNTGELFF